The TCR beta chain described here comes from a study of T cell responses to AZD1222 COVID-19 vaccine. Remarks on this clone: Its target is not known.

Findings of the study overall: The study reported that nearly half of spike-specific TCRs target unmutated variant regions. Only a handful of people who got AZD1222 tested seropositive at baseline. There were mostly white British donors and more females than males, and clonal diversity was possibly underestimated.

Data came from immunoSEQ multiplex PCR; TCRdb stores just in-frame clones and leaves some out. The sample yields about 180,000 clones, 85% to 95% seen once. Per the germline V gene, CDR1 is MDHEN and CDR2 is SYDVKM. This CDR3 comprises 13 residues. V lost 6 bases, J lost 3 bases, and 11 bases lay in between. The chain couples TRBV28 to TRBJ1-2; D gene ambiguous. The sequencing used peripheral blood, collected 28 days after the second dose of the MenACWY control vaccine. The source of this sequence is an adult who received the MenACWY meningococcal vaccine as a control. The CDR3 sequence is CASRPPLDYGYTF. DNA for the CDR3: TGTGCCAGCAGACCTCCCCTCGACTATGGCTACACCTTC.